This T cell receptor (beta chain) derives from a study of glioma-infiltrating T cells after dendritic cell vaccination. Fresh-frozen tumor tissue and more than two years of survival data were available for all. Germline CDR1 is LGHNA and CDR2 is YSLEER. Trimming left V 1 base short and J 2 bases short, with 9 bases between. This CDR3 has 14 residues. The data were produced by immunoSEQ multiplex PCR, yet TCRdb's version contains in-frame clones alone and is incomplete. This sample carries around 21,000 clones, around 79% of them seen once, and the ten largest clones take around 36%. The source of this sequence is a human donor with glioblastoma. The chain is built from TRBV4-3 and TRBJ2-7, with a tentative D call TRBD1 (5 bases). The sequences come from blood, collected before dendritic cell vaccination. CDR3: CASSQGTSTYEQYF. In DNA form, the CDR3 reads TGCGCCAGCAGCCAAGGGACATCGACCTACGAGCAGTACTTC.